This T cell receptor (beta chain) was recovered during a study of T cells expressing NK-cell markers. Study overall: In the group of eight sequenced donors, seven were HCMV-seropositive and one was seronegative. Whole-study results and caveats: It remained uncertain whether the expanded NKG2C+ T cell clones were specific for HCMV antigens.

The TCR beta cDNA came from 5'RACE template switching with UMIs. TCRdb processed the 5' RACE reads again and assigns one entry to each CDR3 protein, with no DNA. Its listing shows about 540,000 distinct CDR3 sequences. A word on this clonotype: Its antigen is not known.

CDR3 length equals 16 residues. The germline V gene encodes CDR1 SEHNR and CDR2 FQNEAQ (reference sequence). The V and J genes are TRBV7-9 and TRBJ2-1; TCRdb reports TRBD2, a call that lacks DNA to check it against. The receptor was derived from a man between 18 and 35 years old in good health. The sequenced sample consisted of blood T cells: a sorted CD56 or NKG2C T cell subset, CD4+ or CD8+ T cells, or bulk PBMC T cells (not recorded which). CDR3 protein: CASSAELAGAIDEQFF.